This T cell receptor beta chain is drawn from a study of blood T cell repertoires in COVID-19 (dated by TCRdb to 2019 to 2021). With regard to the full study: The collaborator samples originated in the United States, Italy and Spain and spanned the acute and convalescent phases of COVID-19. The material from the prospective study consisted of cDNA or gDNA derived from T cells, B-cell-depleted T cells, or PBMCs. The repertoires were made available in a free public database intended to serve as a resource for research on the immune response to SARS-CoV-2. Samples came from the ongoing ImmuneRACE study (first 160 participants) plus 1,254 subjects from 6 global collaborators. The sample metadata nearly always contained a de-identified subject ID, COVID-19 status, age in years and sex. HLA class I and class II types, where available, came from metadata supplied by the sample provider rather than from assay-based typing. Subjects who had been exposed to COVID-19, were actively infected with it, or had recovered from it provided the deeply sampled blood TCRbeta repertoires that made up the dataset.

In Seattle, one collaborating source enrolled patients while the infection was active and tracked those patients longitudinally over the course of disease. Each collaborating institution followed its own protocols to collect whole blood in K2EDTA tubes. For TCRbeta analysis, collaborator samples were shipped as frozen whole blood, as isolated PBMCs, or as DNA extracted from either sample type. To note about this clone: Which antigen it targets is not known. No much larger clonotype is one base removed from it; base qualities were not supplied.

The CDR3, from cysteine to phenylalanine, totals 15 residues. Just the 45-base CDR3 DNA is kept, in frame starting at base 1. According to the germline V gene, CDR1 reads MNHEY and CDR2 reads SVGAGI. V gives up 0 bases and J gives up 9 bases, and the segment between their germline ends measures 12 bases. TCRbeta CDR3 regions were amplified from genomic DNA by means of the immunoSEQ Assay, a bias-controlled multiplex PCR. As for the original processing: Within the assay, amplification of reference gene primers was used to estimate how many nucleated cells each sample contained. To quantify the absolute abundance of each unique TCRbeta CDR3 rearrangement, sequence reads were collapsed and filtered. For each sample, productive Simpson clonality was calculated as the square root of Simpson's diversity index over productive rearrangements. TCRdb mirrors the immuneACCESS table, restricted to in-frame sequences. Some clones are absent from its copies; in checked studies, under half trace to an unresolved V gene, and the reason for the others is unknown. V and J calls and clone size are copied from that table; D and trimming were computed from the DNA. The sample yields more than 200,000 clones; approximately 90% were counted once. The top ten clones comprise roughly 2.6% of the sample.

The paper's findings and limits, for the study overall: How much clinical and demographic metadata was included differed by source and by participant, and the metadata was provided uncurated.

The chain links TRBV6-5 with TRBJ1-6; matching of 5 bases hints at TRBD1 as the D gene. The sequence derives from a man younger than 45 with COVID-19, enrolled during active disease. The sample taken for sequencing was peripheral blood. CDR3 loop: CASSYSMTVGSPLHF. In nucleotides, the sequence is TGTGCCAGCAGTTACTCGATGACAGTGGGTTCACCCCTCCACTTT.